A single sample gave rise to the 2 T cell receptor beta chains below, sequenced in a study of T cells in localized non-small cell lung cancer. TCRdb keeps only in-frame clones here, not all; method: immunoSEQ multiplex PCR. The sample yields about 35,000 clones, approximately 90% seen once. The source was peripheral blood mononuclear cells, collected before any cancer treatment. Receptors were obtained from an older female donor with stage II lung adenocarcinoma.

The V call is TRBV20-1, the J call TRBJ2-3; D unresolved. Germline V lookup: CDR1 DFQATT, CDR2 SNEGSKA (reference sequence). The CDR3 runs to 11 residues. V was clipped by 3 bases and J by 3 bases, with 4 bases between them. CDR3 sequence: CSASRTDTQYF. CDR3 DNA: TGCAGTGCTAGCCGAACAGATACGCAGTATTTT.

This chain links TRBV2 with TRBJ1-4; no clear D. The V end was cut by 7 bases, the J end by 5 bases, with 8 bases between. Germline V gene lookup returns CDR1 SNHLY and CDR2 FYNNEI. This CDR3 spans 12 amino acids. CDR3 amino acids: CASNQENEKLFF. As DNA, the CDR3 is TGTGCCAGCAACCAGGAGAATGAAAAACTGTTTTTT.